Detailed here is one TCR beta chain. Its antigen remains unknown. The ends were cut back, 5 bases at V and 7 bases at J, with 18 bases in the middle. This CDR3 spans 15 amino acids. Germline CDR1 is MNHNS and CDR2 is SASEGT. Within Nashville, Tennessee resided all donors, each a Caucasian adult. Generated by immunoSEQ multiplex PCR, the TCRdb table keeps only in-frame clones and is missing some. Among 950,000 to 1,300,000 clones listed, around 74% were seen once. The sample is drawn from a study of shared clonotypes between healthy human individuals. Across the study: The cohort comprised a couple of women and a few men. Their ages spanned 18 to 49 years.

General study findings and limits: Depth was large, yet rarefaction showed that sorted-subset sequencing was incomplete. Some naive CD4 clonotypes, around 5%, turned up in common across several donors.

The chain joins TRBV6-1 to TRBJ2-4; possibly TRBD1 or TRBD2 for D (6 bases each). The sequenced material came from memory CD4+ T cells sorted from blood. Subset indicated: CD45RA-negative fraction. The sequence came from a man aged 18 to 30 in good health. The CDR3 reads CASSSTNQGRNIQYF. CDR3 nucleotides: TGTGCCAGCAGTTCCACAAACCAGGGGAGGAACATTCAGTACTTC.